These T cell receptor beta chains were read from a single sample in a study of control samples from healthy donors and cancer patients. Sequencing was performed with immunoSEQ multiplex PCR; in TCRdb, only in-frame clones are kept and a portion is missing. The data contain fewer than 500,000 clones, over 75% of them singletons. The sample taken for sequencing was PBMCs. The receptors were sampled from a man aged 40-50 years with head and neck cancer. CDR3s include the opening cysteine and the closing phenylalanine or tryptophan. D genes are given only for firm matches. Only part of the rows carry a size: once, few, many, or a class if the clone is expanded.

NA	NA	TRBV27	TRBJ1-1	TGTGCCAGCAGTTTAGGGGCAGCGAACACTGAAGCTTTCTTT	CASSLGAANTEAFF
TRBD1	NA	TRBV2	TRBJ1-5	TGTGCCAGCACTGGGACAGGGGTGGTGAATCAGCCCCAGCATTTT	CASTGTGVVNQPQHF
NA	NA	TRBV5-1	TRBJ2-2	TGCGCCAGCAGCCCGGAATCCCCCGGGGAGCTGTTTTTT	CASSPESPGELFF
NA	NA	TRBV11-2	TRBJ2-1	TGTGCCAGCAGACGAGACCGCTCTGGCTCCTACAATGAGCAGTTCTTC	CASRRDRSGSYNEQFF
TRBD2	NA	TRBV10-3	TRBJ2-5	TGTGCCATCTCAGGACTAGCGGGCCAACCGTGGACCCAGTACTTC	CAISGLAGQPWTQYF
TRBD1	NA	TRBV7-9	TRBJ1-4	TGTGCCAGCAGCCCCCGGACAGGATCCAATGAAAAACTGTTTTTT	CASSPRTGSNEKLFF
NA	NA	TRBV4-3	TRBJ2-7	TGCGCCAGCAGCCAAGCCTCAGGTTACGAGCAGTACTTC	CASSQASGYEQYF
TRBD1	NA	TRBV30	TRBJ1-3	TGTGCCTGGGGGGACAGGGCAACTGGAAACACCATATATTTT	CAWGDRATGNTIYF
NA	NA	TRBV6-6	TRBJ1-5	TGTGCCAGCAGTTACTCGGGGAGGTTGGTCGATCAGCCCCAGCATTTT	CASSYSGRLVDQPQHF
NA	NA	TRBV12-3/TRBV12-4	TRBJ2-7	TGTGCCAGCAGTTTTGGGTTGTACGAGCAGTACTTC	CASSFGLYEQYF
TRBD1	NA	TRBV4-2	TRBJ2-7	TGTGCCAGCAGCCCAGTTGAGGACAGGGGGTACTACGAGCAGTACTTC	CASSPVEDRGYYEQYF
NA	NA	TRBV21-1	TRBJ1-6	TGTGCCAGCAGCGAACCAACAGTGGCCAAGGGGGGACCCCTCCACTTT	CASSEPTVAKGGPLHF
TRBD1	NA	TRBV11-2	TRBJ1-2	TGTGCCAGCAGCCCGAGGACAGGGGGGGACTATGGCTACACCTTC	CASSPRTGGDYGYTF
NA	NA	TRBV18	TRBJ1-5	TGTGCCAGCTCAGAGGGGCCTCAGCCCCAGCATTTT	CASSEGPQPQHF
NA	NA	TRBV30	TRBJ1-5	TGTGCCTGGACTCCCCCAGCGAGACGGAGCAATCAGCCCCAGCATTTT	CAWTPPARRSNQPQHF
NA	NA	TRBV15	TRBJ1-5	TGTGCCACCAGCAGAGAAGCCCCCGGAAACTATCAGCCCCAGCATTTT	CATSREAPGNYQPQHF
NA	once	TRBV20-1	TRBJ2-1	TGCAGTGCGAGTGGTGGAAGCTCCTACAATGAGCAGTTCTTC	CSASGGSSYNEQFF
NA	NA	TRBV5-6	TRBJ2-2	TGTGCCAGCAGCCGGCCGGGGAATTCCGGGGAGCTGTTTTTT	CASSRPGNSGELFF
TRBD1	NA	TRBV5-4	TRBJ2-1	TGTGCCAGCAGCGGGGACAGGGTGGACAATGAGCAGTTCTTC	CASSGDRVDNEQFF
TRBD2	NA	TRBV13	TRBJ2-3	TGTGCCAGCAGCTACCCTAGCGGGAAGAGCACAGATACGCAGTATTTT	CASSYPSGKSTDTQYF
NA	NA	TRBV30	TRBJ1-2	TGTGCCTGGGCTGGGCCAACTGTCGGCTACACCTTC	CAWAGPTVGYTF
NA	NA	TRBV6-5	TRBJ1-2	TGTGCCAGCAGTCGCTCTCCAAAGGCCTATGGCTACACCTTC	CASSRSPKAYGYTF
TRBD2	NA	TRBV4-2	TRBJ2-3	TGTGCCAGCAGCCAAGAAACAGCGGGGGGTGCAGATACGCAGTATTTT	CASSQETAGGADTQYF
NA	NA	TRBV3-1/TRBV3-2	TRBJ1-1	TGTGCCAGCAGACCCCATAGGACAGCCCCTGAAGCTTTCTTT	CASRPHRTAPEAFF
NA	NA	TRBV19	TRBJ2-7	TGTGCCAGTAGTATGTCGGAAGGAGACTACGAGCAGTACTTC	CASSMSEGDYEQYF
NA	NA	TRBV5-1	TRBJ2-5	TGCGCCAGCAGCTTGGTTCCGACAGTGAAAGAGACCCAGTACTTC	CASSLVPTVKETQYF
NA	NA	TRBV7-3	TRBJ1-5	TGTGCCAGCAGCTCGGGGGCCGGGACGCCCCAGCATTTT	CASSSGAGTPQHF
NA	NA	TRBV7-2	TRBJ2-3	TGTGCCGGAGAGACAGCAGATACGCAGTATTTT	CAGETADTQYF
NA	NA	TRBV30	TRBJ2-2	TGTGCCTGGAGTGGGGATAGCGGTAACACCGGGGAGCTGTTTTTT	CAWSGDSGNTGELFF
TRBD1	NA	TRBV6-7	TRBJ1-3	TGTGCCAGCAGTTATTATCCGGACAGGGTTGAAAACACCATATATTTT	CASSYYPDRVENTIYF
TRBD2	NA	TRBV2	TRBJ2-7	TGTGCCAGCCGGCGGCTGAGCGGGAGCTCCTACGAGCAGTACTTC	CASRRLSGSSYEQYF
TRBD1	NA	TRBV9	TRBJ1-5	TGTGCCAGCAGCCCTCAGGGGGCTCGAAATCAGCCCCAGCATTTT	CASSPQGARNQPQHF
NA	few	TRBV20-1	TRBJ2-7	TGCAGTGCTCTCTTGGAGTACGAGCAGTACTTC	CSALLEYEQYF
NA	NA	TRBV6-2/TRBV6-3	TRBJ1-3	TGTGCCAGCAGCCCTGATACGGGGTTCTCTGGAAACACCATATATTTT	CASSPDTGFSGNTIYF